Listed below are T cell receptor beta chains from one sample, sequenced in a study of regulatory T cells in long-lasting Graves disease. One entry per CDR3 protein results from TCRdb running MiXCR on the multiplex PCR reads. The table has 520,000 or so distinct CDR3 sequences, more than 10% seen once. The data also belong to a second study, concerning T cells in Graves' hyperthyroidism and ophthalmopathy.

The sequencing here drew on peripheral blood mononuclear cells (PBMCs), taken at new diagnosis, from a patient treated with antithyroid drugs. Receptors were obtained from a woman in her 30s with Graves disease. The CDR3 runs from the conserved cysteine through the conserved F or W. D genes are given only for firm matches. Clone size is stated in some rows and not others, as once, few, many or a class when expanded.

-	TRBV5-1	TRBJ2-3	-	CASGLVGPSTDTQYF	TGCGCCAGCGGCTTGGTCGGGCCTAGCACAGATACGCAGTATTTT
-	TRBV12-3/TRBV12-4	TRBJ1-5	many	CASSLGQVGQPQHF	TGTGCCAGCAGTTTGGGGCAAGTTGGTCAGCCCCAGCATTTT
-	TRBV30	TRBJ2-7	many	CAWAKNHEQYF	TGTGCCTGGGCAAAAAACCACGAGCAGTACTTC
TRBD1	TRBV20-1	TRBJ1-2	many	CSARDREQGDGYTF	TGCAGTGCTAGAGATCGGGAACAGGGGGATGGCTACACCTTC
-	TRBV7-9	TRBJ1-2	many	CASSLGSVSSVYGYTF	TGTGCCAGCAGCTTAGGATCGGTCTCGTCGGTCTATGGCTACACCTTC
-	TRBV20-1	TRBJ1-5	many	CSAKTGGGQPQHF	TGCAGTGCTAAGACGGGGGGCGGTCAGCCCCAGCATTTT
-	TRBV10-3	TRBJ2-2	many	CAMATGTGELFF	TGTGCCATGGCAACAGGGACCGGGGAGCTGTTTTTT
-	TRBV4-3	TRBJ2-1	-	CASSQEGHLGYNDQFF	TGCGCCAGCAGCCAAGAAGGGCACTTGGGGTACAATGATCAGTTCTTC
-	TRBV6-2/TRBV6-3	TRBJ2-5	many	CTSSYSPGLYQETQYF	TGTACCAGCAGTTACTCGCCAGGGTTGTACCAAGAGACCCAGTACTTC
-	TRBV20-1	TRBJ2-7	few	CSGRGSSYEQYF	TGCAGTGGTCGCGGTAGCTCCTACGAGCAGTACTTC
-	TRBV20-1	TRBJ2-7	many	CSAFRAGSIYEQYF	TGCAGTGCCTTCCGGGCGGGATCCATTTACGAGCAGTACTTC
-	TRBV10-3	TRBJ1-5	many	CAISKGRRYSNQPQHF	TGTGCCATCAGTAAGGGGCGGCGATATAGCAATCAGCCCCAGCATTTT
TRBD1	TRBV5-1	TRBJ1-4	few	CASSTGTGRVGEKLFF	TGCGCCAGCAGCACAGGGACAGGGCGGGTTGGTGAAAAACTGTTTTTT
-	TRBV20-1	TRBJ2-7	many	CSARVVAGPYEQYF	TGCAGTGCTAGAGTGGTTGCCGGGCCCTACGAGCAGTACTTC
-	TRBV27	TRBJ2-2	many	CASSFRGRTAGELFF	TGTGCCAGCAGTTTTAGGGGACGGACGGCCGGGGAGCTGTTTTTT
TRBD2	TRBV4-1	TRBJ2-7	-	CASSQDWTSGRAFSYEQYF	TGCGCCAGCAGCCAAGATTGGACTAGCGGGAGGGCCTTTTCGTACGAGCAGTACTTC
TRBD2	TRBV9	TRBJ2-1	few	CASSVVGVVAGDYNEQFF	TGTGCCAGCAGCGTAGTCGGTGTTGTGGCGGGAGATTACAATGAGCAGTTCTTC
-	TRBV7-9	TRBJ2-1	few	CASSSTLAEQFF	TGTGCCAGCAGCTCCACGTTGGCGGAGCAGTTCTTC
TRBD1	TRBV19	TRBJ2-6	-	CASSMAGGSGANVLTF	TGTGCCAGTAGTATGGCAGGGGGTTCGGGGGCCAACGTCCTGACTTTC
TRBD1	TRBV2	TRBJ1-6	many	CASRSDRGNSPLHF	TGTGCCAGCAGGTCCGACAGGGGGAATTCACCCCTCCACTTT
-	TRBV5-1	TRBJ2-4	-	CASSLEQGRNIQYF	TGCGCCAGCAGCTTGGAACAGGGGAGGAACATTCAGTACTTC
-	TRBV4-1	TRBJ1-2	once	CASSHSGRANYGYTF	TGCGCCAGCAGCCACTCAGGACGGGCCAACTATGGCTACACCTTC
-	TRBV2	TRBJ2-1	few	CASIALIPLNEQFF	TGTGCCAGCATTGCTCTGATCCCCCTGAATGAGCAGTTCTTC
TRBD2	TRBV24-1	TRBJ2-7	-	CATSDTQREGNVYEQYF	TGTGCCACCAGTGATACTCAGCGGGAGGGTAACGTGTACGAGCAGTACTTC